A single sample is the source of the 12 T cell receptor beta chains below, sequenced in a study of vaccination and CD4 T cells after COVID-19. These receptors have no identified antigens. The Oncomine TCR Beta short-read assay generated sequence data from the DNA of cultured CD4+ T cells. TCRdb itself ran the PCR reads through MiXCR, one entry per CDR3 protein. The data show about 3,800 distinct CDR3 sequences, 13% to 15% seen once. Treatment given: roughly nine-day PBMC culture with coronavirus spike peptide pools or control peptides (ViraFEST assay). The sequenced material came from CD4+ T cells from blood, cultured in vitro. The receptors shown here come from a human donor who had recovered from COVID-19.

To note about this clonotype: This may come from a read error, since a much larger clone is one base off. This rearrangement joins TRBV19 to TRBJ1-5; no clear D gene. CDR1 LNHDA and CDR2 SQIVND come from the germline V gene (reference sequence). This CDR3 contains 15 residues. CDR3 region: CASNIGRGGHQPQHF. In DNA form, the CDR3 reads TGTGCCAGTAATATAGGTAGAGGAGGTCATCAGCCCCAGCATTTT.

On this clonotype itself: Given a much more abundant clone one base away, this may be a read error. This chain uses TRBV7-3 with TRBJ1-2, with D possibly matching TRBD1 (6 bases). In germline, CDR1 is SGHTA, CDR2 FQGTGA. The CDR3 loop spans 15 amino acids. V was clipped by 5 bases and J by 7 bases, with 20 bases between them. The CDR3 nucleotides are TGTGCCAGCAGCCCCGGGGGGGGCCGGTCGTTTGGCTACACCTTC. Its protein product is CASSPGGGRSFGYTF.

The CDR3 DNA sequence: TGTGCCTGGAGTGTGGGCCACAATAGCGAACAGTACTTC. It specifies CAWSVGHNSEQYF. The V and J genes are TRBV30 and TRBJ2-7, with D possibly matching TRBD2 (5 bases). The CDR3 runs 13 residues. Germline V CDR1 and CDR2: GTSNPN, SVGIG (reference sequence). Trimming pared 0 bases from V and 10 bases from J, leaving 16 bases between.

In its sample, this clonotype is medium-sized. The gene calls are TRBV7-8 and TRBJ2-5; the D gene is possibly TRBD1 (5 bases). V dropped 3 bases and J dropped 1 base, with 12 bases sitting between them. The germline CDR1 and CDR2 sequences are SGHVS and FQNEAQ. CDR3 size: 15 residues. Here the CDR3 reads CASSFHDSRQETQYF. The CDR3 nucleotides are TGTGCCAGCAGCTTCCATGACAGCCGCCAAGAGACCCAGTACTTC.

This clonotype was counted between two and nine times. This chain uses TRBV5-6 with TRBJ2-5; 11 nucleotides align to TRBD1. The CDR3 has 14 amino acids. CDR1 SGHDT and CDR2 YYEEEE come from the germline V gene. Trimming removed 2 bases from V and 5 bases from J; junction bases left unmatched: 2. The CDR3 here is CASSFRDRGETQYF. The CDR3 DNA reads TGTGCCAGCAGCTTCCGGGACAGGGGGGAGACCCAGTACTTC.

This clonotype appeared a few times. V and J are TRBV12-3 or TRBV12-4 and TRBJ2-7; 7 nucleotides line up with TRBD1. J was trimmed by 4 bases and V by 6 bases; bases with no gene match: 6. The CDR3 is 13 residues long. The CDR3 here is CASRLRQGYEQYF. The CDR3 region has the DNA TGTGCCAGCAGGCTTAGACAGGGTTACGAGCAGTACTTC.

This clonotype is deemed medium-sized (0.01 to 0.1%). The chain carries TRBV19 and TRBJ1-5; D remains ambiguous. Trimming pared 8 bases from V and 2 bases from J, leaving 10 bases between. The CDR3 consists of 13 residues. In germline, CDR1 is LNHDA, CDR2 SQIVND (reference sequence). This CDR3 is CASSPLGNQPQHF. In DNA, the CDR3 is TGTGCCAGTTCACCCTTGGGCAATCAGCCCCAGCATTTT.

The genes are TRBV23-1 and TRBJ2-7; no firm D call. TRBV23-1 is sorted into the ORF group, with uncertain function. V lost 3 bases and J lost 1, with 16 bases in between. This CDR3 contains 16 residues. CDR3 coding DNA: TGCGCCAGCAGTCACCCGGCGTTCTCCCTATCCTACGAGCAGTACTTC. Amino acid sequence: CASSHPAFSLSYEQYF.

This clonotype was seen a handful of times. V usage is TRBV30 and J usage is TRBJ1-1; tentatively, D is TRBD1 (5 bases). Germline assignment: CDR1 GTSNPN and CDR2 SVGIG (reference sequence). Trimming stripped 5 bases from V and 4 bases from J, with 17 bases between. CDR3 length equals 14 residues. The CDR3 DNA reads TGTGCCTGGTCTACGGGGGGAGTGGGCACTGAAGCTTTCTTT. Translating gives CAWSTGGVGTEAFF.

This clonotype is categorized as medium-sized (0.01 to 0.1%). V usage is TRBV7-9 and J usage is TRBJ1-1, with D possibly being TRBD1 (6 bases). This CDR3 contains 13 residues. The V gene lost 5 bases and the J gene lost 4 bases, with 11 bases spanning the gap. Germline values: CDR1 SEHNR, CDR2 FQNEAQ (reference sequence). This CDR3 reads CASSVETGTEAFF. The CDR3 bases are TGTGCCAGCAGCGTTGAGACAGGCACTGAAGCTTTCTTT. Using reference TRBV7-9 and TRBJ1-1 for the parts outside the CDR3, the full variable domain is DTGVSQNPRHKITKRGQNVTFRCDPISEHNRLYWYRQTLGQGPEFLTYFQNEAQLEKSRLLSDRFSAERPKGSFSTLEIQRTEQGDSAMYLCASSVETGTEAFFGQGTRLTVV.

CDR3 amino acids: CASSLTRAAGELHTQYF. The CDR3, as DNA: TGTGCCAGCAGTCTCACCCGGGCAGCGGGCGAACTCCATACGCAGTATTTT. The chain couples TRBV12-3 or TRBV12-4 to TRBJ2-3, with D possibly being TRBD2 (6 bases). The CDR3 covers 17 residues. Deletions cut 5 bases from V and 7 bases from J, with 25 bases between.

The chain links TRBV5-1 to TRBJ1-3; maybe TRBD1 (5 bases). Germline values: CDR1 SGHRS, CDR2 YFSETQ. The CDR3 is 14 residues long. V was clipped by 4 bases and J by 4 bases, with 12 bases between them. In DNA, the CDR3 is TGCGCCAGCAGCCTCCCGGGGCCCGGAAACACCATATATTTT. Residues: CASSLPGPGNTIYF.